These 21 T cell receptor beta chains originate from one sample sequenced in a study of naive and memory T cell subsets. Both TRBC1 and TRBC2 were covered by a beta constant-region primer of two equimolar oligonucleotides. Four rounds of PCR amplified the ligated cDNA using nested alpha and beta constant-region primers plus SP2. TCRdb re-called the UMI-ligation and nested PCR reads with MiXCR, one entry per CDR3 protein. Found here are some 15,000 distinct CDR3 sequences, approximately 9.4% of them singletons; the top ten hold around 23%. The sequenced sample consisted of central memory CD8+ T cells from blood. Receptors originate from a human donor in good health.

In its sample, this clonotype is medium-sized. The gene calls are TRBV20-1 and TRBJ1-2; 7 nucleotides match TRBD1. The germline V gene encodes CDR1 DFQATT and CDR2 SNEGSKA (reference sequence). The CDR3 consists of 16 residues. The J segment lost 7 bases and the V segment lost 0 bases, leaving 14 bases of the junction unmatched. The CDR3 bases are TGCAGTGCTAGAGATAAGACCCAGGGGGATGTATCTGGCTACACCTTC. Residues: CSARDKTQGDVSGYTF.

The gene calls are TRBV6-1 and TRBJ1-1; D unresolved. Trimming left V 4 bases short and J 5 bases short, with 17 bases between. Germline CDR1 MNHNS, CDR2 SASEGT. This CDR3 is built from 15 residues. The CDR3 region is CASSVPSYPGTEAFF. The CDR3 DNA reads TGTGCCAGCAGTGTTCCATCCTATCCCGGGACTGAAGCTTTCTTT.

At least ten counts were recorded for this clonotype. The V call is TRBV20-1, the J call TRBJ2-7, with D perhaps TRBD2 (5 bases). Trimming left V 4 bases short and J 0 bases short, with 16 bases between. The CDR3 has 15 residues. Germline V gene lookup returns CDR1 DFQATT and CDR2 SNEGSKA (reference sequence). Written as DNA, the CDR3 is TGCAGTGCTAAGGAAGGGCGGGTCTACTCCTACGAGCAGTACTTC. This sequence encodes CSAKEGRVYSYEQYF.

This clonotype was observed a handful of times. V is TRBV7-9 and J is TRBJ2-6; 7 nucleotides match TRBD1. The CDR3 loop spans 19 amino acids. CDR1 and CDR2 (germline): SEHNR, FQNEAQ (reference sequence). The V and J ends lost 5 bases and 0 bases, in that order; junction bases with no gene match: 13. Written as DNA, the CDR3 is TGTGCCAGCAGCAACCCGACAGGGTCCCTTAGCTCTGGGGCCAACGTCCTGACTTTC. Translated, it gives CASSNPTGSLSSGANVLTF.

V and J are TRBV4-3 and TRBJ2-5; 10 bases map to TRBD1. There are 16 residues in the CDR3. Germline V lookup: CDR1 LGHNA, CDR2 YSLEER. V lost 0 bases, J lost 5 bases, and 6 bases stayed unmatched. The CDR3 bases are TGCGCCAGCAGCCAAGACATACCGGGACAGGGGGAGACCCAGTACTTC. Amino acids: CASSQDIPGQGETQYF.

This clonotype has only a few counts. The V gene is TRBV20-1, the J gene TRBJ2-7; 8 nucleotides align to TRBD2. V lost 3 bases, J lost 5 bases, and 9 bases stayed unmatched. Looked up from germline, CDR1 is DFQATT and CDR2 is SNEGSKA (reference sequence). CDR3 length: 14 residues. CDR3 DNA: TGCAGTGCTAGGGATGGCCGAGCGGGAGACGAGCAGTACTTC. Its translation: CSARDGRAGDEQYF.

The chain carries TRBV20-1 and TRBJ2-1; 11 nucleotides line up with TRBD2. V lost 4 bases, J lost 4 bases, and 6 bases stayed unmatched. Germline values: CDR1 DFQATT, CDR2 SNEGSKA (reference sequence). This CDR3 has 15 residues. CDR3 residues: CSAIVAGGPYNEQFF. CDR3 sequence (DNA): TGCAGTGCTATAGTAGCGGGGGGGCCGTACAATGAGCAGTTCTTC.

This clonotype was counted ten times or more. This rearrangement joins TRBV6-6 to TRBJ1-5; D gene uncertain. Trimming stripped 1 base from V and 1 base from J, with 11 bases between. The germline V gene encodes CDR1 MNHNY and CDR2 SVGAGI (reference sequence). The CDR3 has 16 amino acids. The CDR3 sequence: CASSYYGRGSNQPQHF. CDR3 in DNA: TGTGCCAGCAGTTACTATGGGCGCGGGAGCAATCAGCCCCAGCATTTT.

By proportion, this clonotype is medium-sized. The rearrangement links TRBV4-3 to TRBJ2-1, with D maybe TRBD1 (5 bases). V lost 2 bases to trimming and J lost 5 bases, with 22 bases between them. The germline V gene encodes CDR1 LGHNA and CDR2 YSLEER. The CDR3 extends over 18 amino acids. CDR3 residues: CASSQSAARVCGDNEQFF. CDR3 sequence (DNA): TGCGCCAGCAGCCAATCCGCCGCCAGGGTGTGTGGGGACAATGAGCAGTTCTTC.

V is TRBV5-4 and J is TRBJ1-1, with D perhaps TRBD1 (5 bases). The germline V and J ends were trimmed by 4 bases and 3 bases, with 13 bases remaining between them. This CDR3 has 14 amino acids. Germline CDR1 reads SGHNT; CDR2 reads YYREEE (reference sequence). The DNA for the CDR3 is TGTGCCAGCAGCCCGCAACGGGACGACACTGAAGCTTTCTTT. Translation gives CASSPQRDDTEAFF.

Concerning this clonotype itself: This may come from a read error, since a much larger clone is one base off. The chain combines TRBV11-1 with TRBJ1-1, with no clear D. This CDR3 contains 13 residues. V shed 1 base and J shed 8 bases, with 11 bases lying between them. Germline values: CDR1 SGHAT, CDR2 FQDESV (reference sequence). The CDR3 DNA sequence: TGTGCCAGCAGCTTAGAAGGTTCGTCGGAAGCTTTCTTT. Translating it yields CASSLEGSSEAFF. The complete variable domain, with remaining parts taken from reference TRBV11-1 and TRBJ1-1, reads EAEVAQSPRYKITEKSQAVAFWCDPISGHATLYWYRQILGQGPELLVQFQDESVVDDSQLPKDRFSAERLKGVDSTLKIQPAELGDSAMYLCASSLEGSSEAFFGQGTRLTVV.

In its sample, this clonotype ranks as medium-sized. This chain joins TRBV12-3 or TRBV12-4 and TRBJ2-2, with TRBD1 matching over 7 bases. The CDR3 is 14 amino acids. J was trimmed by 4 bases and V by 7 bases; bases with no gene match: 6. The CDR3 coding sequence is TGTGCCAGCAATTATAACAGGGGCACCGGGGAGCTGTTTTTT. It encodes CASNYNRGTGELFF.

The rearrangement uses TRBV28 and TRBJ2-1, with 8 bases matching TRBD1. The CDR3 is 15 residues long. Trimming took 2 bases from V and 4 from J; bases not matched to a gene: 4. CDR1 is MDHEN, CDR2 SYDVKM, per germline. CDR3 bases: TGTGCCAGCAGTTTACACAGGGGGATTTACAATGAGCAGTTCTTC. Amino acid sequence: CASSLHRGIYNEQFF.

By its share, this clonotype is medium-sized. DNA of the CDR3: TGTGCCAGTAGCCCTGACACTGCGGCGACACCCCTCCACTTT. Its protein product is CASSPDTAATPLHF. This chain links TRBV19 with TRBJ1-6; D is ambiguous. The CDR3 loop spans 14 amino acids. The V and J ends lost 6 bases and 11 bases respectively, with 17 bases between them. Germline values: CDR1 LNHDA, CDR2 SQIVND (reference sequence).

This clonotype has just a few counts. The genes are TRBV6-6 and TRBJ2-3, with 8 nucleotides matching TRBD2. V dropped 2 bases and J dropped 1; count of bases not matched to a gene: 8. Germline V gene lookup returns CDR1 MNHNY and CDR2 SVGAGI (reference sequence). This CDR3 contains 17 residues. CDR3 bases: TGTGCCAGCAGTTACCGCAGGGATAGCGGGGGCACAGATACGCAGTATTTT. Its protein product is CASSYRRDSGGTDTQYF.

The sample holds a few counts of this clonotype. The V call is TRBV7-9, the J call TRBJ2-1, with 13 bases aligning to TRBD2. Germline lookup yields CDR1 SEHNR and CDR2 FQNEAQ (reference sequence). The CDR3 length is 15 residues. Unmatched junction bases numbered 2, after V lost 5 bases and J lost 4 bases. In nucleotides, the CDR3 is TGTGCCAGCAGCCTGGGACTAGCGGGATACAATGAGCAGTTCTTC. Protein: CASSLGLAGYNEQFF.

This clonotype occurred many times. It is likely a read error, because the conserved phenylalanine at the end of the CDR3 is missing. Because the CDR3's place on the DNA is in doubt, the DNA is left out and the CDR3 is given as listed by TCRdb. The chain joins TRBV5-6 to TRBJ2-3; the table names TRBD1, a call not compared with the DNA. Including both end residues, the CDR3 is 12 amino acids long. Germline assignment: CDR1 SGHDT and CDR2 YYEEEE. CDR3 sequence: CAKRRREDKGRT.

This clonotype was seen at least ten times. V usage is TRBV20-1 and J usage is TRBJ1-6; tentatively, D is TRBD1 (5 bases). In germline, CDR1 is DFQATT, CDR2 SNEGSKA (reference sequence). Trimming left V 0 bases short and J 7 bases short, with 13 bases between. CDR3 length: 15 amino acids. The CDR3 protein is CSAREHGRENSPLHF. Here the CDR3 DNA reads TGCAGTGCTAGAGAGCATGGCAGGGAGAATTCACCCCTCCACTTT.

The rearrangement uses TRBV6-1 and TRBJ2-1; TRBD2 agrees at 9 bases. V lost 5 bases to trimming and J lost 8 bases; unmatched junction nucleotides: 7. The CDR3 loop spans 14 amino acids. Germline-derived CDR1 and CDR2 are MNHNS and SASEGT. This CDR3 is CASSFGGRVDEQFF. The CDR3 DNA follows: TGTGCCAGCAGTTTTGGCGGGAGGGTTGATGAGCAGTTCTTC.

This clonotype was seen a handful of times. This chain uses TRBV9 with TRBJ1-4, with D unclear. Per the germline V gene, CDR1 is SGDLS and CDR2 is YYNGEE. V was pared by 0 bases and J by 4 bases, with 4 bases between. The CDR3 consists of 13 residues. CDR3 DNA: TGTGCCAGCAGCGTAGGGCTTAATGAAAAACTGTTTTTT. Translated: CASSVGLNEKLFF.

The rearrangement uses TRBV12-3 or TRBV12-4 and TRBJ2-7; D could derive from TRBD1 or TRBD2 (5 bases each). This CDR3 comprises 17 residues. The V gene lost 3 bases and the J gene lost 6 bases, with 24 bases spanning the gap. The CDR3 protein is CASSLPRGGSDAGEQYF. DNA of the CDR3: TGTGCCAGCAGTTTGCCCCGGGGCGGGTCCGACGCTGGCGAGCAGTACTTC.